This TCR beta chain came from a study of tumor-infiltrating lymphocytes in oesophageal squamous cell carcinoma. This clonotype qualifies as medium-sized (0.01 to 0.1%). The CDR3 has 12 residues. V shed 2 bases and J shed 7 bases, with 7 bases lying between them. Germline V gene lookup returns CDR1 MDHEN and CDR2 SYDVKM. Via MiXCR, TCRdb re-called the PCR reads, giving one row per CDR3 protein. The table lists about 22,000 distinct CDR3 sequences, 30% to 35% of them singletons. The sequence was collected from a female donor with esophageal squamous cell carcinoma. J is TRBJ2-3 and V is TRBV28; unclear D gene. Sequencing was carried out using esophageal tumor tissue. In nucleotides, the CDR3 is TGTGCCAGCAGTTTACCCCCGAATACGCAGTATTTT. It is translated as CASSLPPNTQYF.